This T cell receptor (beta chain) stems from a study of Ad26.COV2.S vaccination and SARS-CoV-2 variants (dated by TCRdb to the early 2020s). Background on the whole study: Donors in the vaccine arm were drawn from COV1001, a multicentre, randomized, double-blind, placebo-controlled phase I-IIa trial testing Ad26.COV2.S in healthy adults. Investigators remained blinded to trial group allocation during experiments and outcome assessment. A total of around 32 samples were included in the TCR-sequenced set, comprising 19 Ad26.COV2.S vaccine recipients, 5 placebo recipients and 8 SARS-CoV-2 convalescent individuals. TCRbeta repertoire sequencing served as the tool for gauging how specific and how broad the SARS-CoV-2-reactive T cell receptors were following Ad26.COV2.S vaccination. Trial participants were randomized into five groups of five, in which low-dose or high-dose Ad26.COV2.S was given once or twice, or placebo was given on both occasions. Dosing of Ad26.COV2.S was intramuscular, at either 5x10^10 or 1x10^11 viral particles, delivered as one shot or as two shots spaced 56 days apart. What the study reported, not specific to this receptor: The study was not powered to compare responses between vaccine doses or regimens. It was noted by the authors that total T cell responses may have been underestimated by the TCR breadth and depth analyses. Vaccine and placebo recipients had similar non-spike TCR breadth, a finding consistent with the vaccine containing only spike. Spike-specific TCR breadth was higher in Ad26.COV2.S recipients than in placebo recipients (P = 0.0014). After vaccination, spike-specific CD8+ and CD4+ T cell responses were reported to show substantial breadth.

The immunoSEQ Assay was the method used to sequence TCRbeta CDR3 regions. After extraction, genomic DNA underwent amplification by bias-controlled multiplex PCR, followed by high-throughput sequencing. From the authors' description of their analysis: Collapsing and filtering of sequences were performed to quantify the absolute abundance of each unique TCRbeta CDR3 region. T cell fraction was estimated by normalizing TCRbeta template counts to usable DNA, which was measured by amplifying reference genes present in all nucleated cells. Repertoire TCRs were annotated as SARS-CoV-2-specific when V gene, CDR3 amino acid sequence and J gene were exactly matched to a known reactive TCR set. The reference SARS-CoV-2 TCR set was derived from MIRA and filtered for enrichment in COVID-19-positive ImmuneCODE repertoires, a step that removed public or cross-reactive TCRs. Drawing on the MIRA antigens, annotated TCRs were analysed further at the level of specific ORF or position within ORF. Breadth was defined as annotated unique rearrangements over total unique productive rearrangements; depth was the summed frequency of those rearrangements. Two-sided Wilcoxon rank-sum tests were applied when comparing TCR breadth between groups. Sourced from immuneACCESS, this table was stored by TCRdb with only in-frame sequences that have V and J called. A share of the clones is absent; for the studies checked, an unresolved V gene accounts for under half, and the remainder has no known explanation. V, J and clone size are taken as reported in that table, and D and trimming were inferred from the DNA itself. This sample is represented by hundreds of thousands of clones; about 86% of them were singletons. About 10% of the sample rests with the top ten.

This clone was counted a single time. Its recognized antigen is unknown. Base qualities are not recorded, but no much larger clone differs from it by a single base. The germline V gene specifies SGDLS as CDR1 and YYNGEE as CDR2. CDR3 length: 15 amino acids, cysteine to phenylalanine. Only the CDR3 DNA is retained, 45 bases long and in frame from the first base. Trimming takes 0 bases from V and 5 bases from J, and the germline ends sit 15 bases apart. This sample's treatment or condition label indicates: over 15 received Ad26.COV2.S at low or high dose, single or two shots; roughly 5 received placebo; per-sample allocation not given. For vaccine and placebo recipients, repertoires were sequenced using samples collected on day 63 after the first injection. In Cohort 1b, around 25 adults aged 18-55 years were enrolled at a single site in Boston, USA, between 29 July and 7 August 2020. As a vaccine, Ad26.COV2.S was a replication-incompetent adenovirus type 26 vector that expressed a prefusion-stabilized SARS-CoV-2 spike protein derived from the original Wuhan strain.

The sequence derives from a person aged 18-65 years who received the Ad26.COV2.S COVID-19 vaccine or a placebo. Material: peripheral blood, obtained in a trial of Ad26.COV2.S vaccine versus placebo. This chain is built from TRBV9 and TRBJ2-7; the best D guess is TRBD2, with 6 bases matching. The CDR3 in this case is CASSVAGVTIHEQYF. The DNA sequence reads TGTGCCAGCAGCGTAGCGGGAGTGACGATCCACGAGCAGTACTTC.